Each of the 26 T cell receptor beta chains below was sequenced from the same sample in a study of a mutant IDH1 vaccine in newly diagnosed glioma. This table comes from immunoSEQ multiplex PCR, and its TCRdb copy is limited to in-frame clones, with some not included. The data show approximately 26,000 clones, approximately 79% seen once. Sample time point: week 5, during vaccination. It was 300 ug of mutant IDH1 20-mer peptide that made up each vaccine dose, given with topical imiquimod. Their antigens are not known. The sequencing here drew on PBMCs, taken from a glioma patient whose treatment included an IDH1 peptide vaccine. The receptors were gathered from a man in his forties with glioma. Some clones in this sample may be carry-over from other donors' samples.

J is TRBJ2-7 and V is TRBV27; unclear D gene. From germline, CDR1 is MNHEY and CDR2 SMNVEV (reference sequence). There are 14 residues in the CDR3. V was trimmed by 6 bases and J by 0 bases, leaving 12 bases between them. CDR3 bases: TGTGCCAGCAGACAACGTTTAAGCTCCTACGAGCAGTACTTC. This sequence encodes CASRQRLSSYEQYF.

This chain uses TRBV29-1 with TRBJ2-1; the D call may be TRBD1 or TRBD2 (5 bases each). This CDR3 contains 12 residues. CDR1 SQVTM and CDR2 ANQGSEA come from the germline V gene. V lost 6 bases, J lost 7 bases, and 13 bases lay in between. DNA of the CDR3: TGCAGCGTCCCCCGGGGCCTAAATGAGCAGTTCTTC. This sequence encodes CSVPRGLNEQFF.

This clone showed up just a few times. The V and J genes are TRBV6-5 and TRBJ1-6, with 8 bases fitting TRBD1. V trimming: 5 bases; J trimming: 8 bases; junction bases outside the gene matches: 5. Germline assignment: CDR1 MNHEY and CDR2 SVGAGI. The CDR3 is 14 amino acids. DNA of the CDR3: TGTGCCAGCAGTAACACAGGGGGATATTCACCCCTCCACTTT. Translated: CASSNTGGYSPLHF.

The rearrangement links TRBV9 to TRBJ2-1; D ambiguous. Trimming cost V 6 bases and J 2 bases, with 15 bases left between them. The CDR3 sequence is 15 residues long. CDR1 is SGDLS, CDR2 YYNGEE, per germline. The CDR3 DNA follows: TGTGCCAGCAACACCATATCGGCGCCCTACAATGAGCAGTTCTTC. Amino acids: CASNTISAPYNEQFF.

The chain has TRBV12-5 and TRBJ2-2; 11 bases map to TRBD2. The V gene's germline CDR1 is LGHNT and CDR2 FRNRAP. The CDR3 sequence is 20 residues long. The junction had 16 bases not matched to a gene; V was cut back by 6 bases and J by 1 base. The DNA of the CDR3 is TGTGCTAGTGGGGGGTGGTCCGTAGCGGGGGGGCCGAGGAACACCGGGGAGCTGTTTTTT. This encodes CASGGWSVAGGPRNTGELFF.

The chain couples TRBV5-6 to TRBJ2-3; 11 nucleotides line up with TRBD2. V lost 5 bases, J lost 3 bases, and 8 bases stayed unmatched. The CDR3 consists of 16 residues. Germline loops: CDR1 SGHDT, CDR2 YYEEEE. The CDR3 reads CASRLPTSGNTDTQYF. The CDR3 nucleotides read TGTGCCAGCAGACTGCCGACTAGCGGGAATACAGATACGCAGTATTTT.

The chain is built from TRBV19 and TRBJ2-5; tentatively, D is TRBD2 (5 bases). Per the germline V gene, CDR1 is LNHDA and CDR2 is SQIVND (reference sequence). CDR3 length equals 16 residues. V lost 4 bases to trimming and J lost 5 bases, with 20 bases between them. This CDR3 is CASSSDLGKKLETQYF. CDR3 coding DNA: TGTGCCAGTAGTAGCGACCTCGGGAAGAAGCTGGAGACCCAGTACTTC.

This clone was seen just once. This chain uses TRBV10-3 with TRBJ2-5, with TRBD2 identical over 14 bases. The ends lost 4 bases at V and 2 bases at J; junction bases unmatched: 3. CDR3 length equals 16 residues. Looked up from germline, CDR1 is ENHRY and CDR2 is SYGVKD. CDR3 region: CAISGLAGGLQETQYF. CDR3 nucleotides: TGTGCCATCAGTGGACTAGCGGGGGGGCTACAAGAGACCCAGTACTTC.

This sequence joins TRBV15 and TRBJ1-1; no reliable D call. This CDR3 is built from 13 residues. The V end was cut by 5 bases, the J end by 5 bases, with 12 bases between. Per the germline V gene, CDR1 is LNHNV and CDR2 is YYDKDF (reference sequence). The DNA for the CDR3 is TGTGCCACCAGCGTGAGGCCGGGGACTGAAGCTTTCTTT. Encoded protein: CATSVRPGTEAFF.

This chain joins TRBV10-2 and TRBJ1-2; no clear D. The ends were cut back, 2 bases at V and 8 bases at J, with 12 bases in the middle. Germline CDR1 is WSHSY and CDR2 is SAAADI. The CDR3 has 13 residues. CDR3 region: CASSEAGLYGYTF. Written as DNA, the CDR3 is TGCGCCAGCAGTGAGGCAGGCCTCTACGGCTACACCTTC.

This clone has just one count. J is TRBJ1-1 and V is TRBV4-1, with 8 bases matching TRBD1. Per the germline V gene, CDR1 is MGHRA and CDR2 is YSYEKL. V gave up 2 bases and J gave up 7 bases; unmatched junction bases: 6. This CDR3 region has 14 residues. The CDR3 sequence is CASSQPQGAGEAFF. In nucleotides, the CDR3 is TGCGCCAGCAGCCAACCTCAGGGGGCTGGTGAAGCTTTCTTT.

The chain carries TRBV18 and TRBJ2-2; tentative D call: TRBD1 (7 bases). The V end lost 3 bases, the J end lost 1 base, and 12 bases lay between the germline ends. This CDR3 contains 16 residues. CDR1 KGHSH and CDR2 LQKENI come from the germline V gene. For the CDR3, the DNA is TGTGCCAGCTCACCGTGGAGGGGGCAGAACACCGGGGAGCTGTTTTTT. Protein: CASSPWRGQNTGELFF.

This clone was seen only once. V is TRBV21-1 and J is TRBJ1-3; TRBD1 reflects the table's D call only, with no check against the DNA. TRBV21-1 is deemed a pseudogene. The CDR3 spans 14 residues. This chain's CDR3 is CASSKAGNGNTIYF. CDR3 sequence (DNA): TGTGCCAGCAGCAAGGCAGGGAATGGAAACACCATATATTTT.

Only one count was recorded for this clone. The CDR3 bases are TGTGCCAGCGTTAAAGGGGGCTCTAACTATGGCTACACCTTC. The encoded protein is CASVKGGSNYGYTF. The V gene is TRBV6-6, the J gene TRBJ1-2; 7 bases are shared with TRBD1. J lost 0 bases, V lost 8 bases, and 6 bases had no gene match. The CDR3 consists of 14 residues. The germline V gene has CDR1 MNHNY and CDR2 SVGAGI (reference sequence).

The genes are TRBV2 and TRBJ1-2; weak D call: TRBD1 (6 bases). V lost 6 bases and J 4 bases, leaving 15 bases between the germline ends. CDR1 is SNHLY and CDR2 is FYNNEI in the germline V gene. The CDR3 contains 14 residues. Here the CDR3 DNA reads TGTGCCAGCAGGAGCAGGGGAAGAGGCTATGGCTACACCTTC. This translates into CASRSRGRGYGYTF.

J is TRBJ2-1 and V is TRBV19, with D possibly called TRBD1 or TRBD2 (5 bases each). CDR3 length equals 17 residues. V was trimmed by 6 bases and J by 4 bases, leaving 22 bases between them. The germline V gene has CDR1 LNHDA and CDR2 SQIVND (reference sequence). The DNA of the CDR3 is TGTGCCAGTAGCCCGACGATCGGGACGGTGGGGTACAATGAGCAGTTCTTC. Its translation: CASSPTIGTVGYNEQFF.

The V gene is TRBV7-9, the J gene TRBJ1-4; D not resolved. The CDR3 contains 16 residues. Trimming cost V 1 base and J 0 bases, with 9 bases left between them. The germline V gene encodes CDR1 SEHNR and CDR2 FQNEAQ (reference sequence). CDR3 DNA sequence: TGTGCCAGCAGCTTAGTTCGGGGTGCAACTAATGAAAAACTGTTTTTT. Protein: CASSLVRGATNEKLFF.

J is TRBJ1-1 and V is TRBV5-1; a possible D gene is TRBD1 (6 bases). V gave up 4 bases and J gave up 6 bases, with 13 bases separating them. Germline-derived CDR1 and CDR2 are SGHRS and YFSETQ. The CDR3 is made up of 13 amino acids. As DNA, the CDR3 is TGCGCCAGCAGCCAGACAGGCTCGGCTGAAGCTTTCTTT. Translation gives CASSQTGSAEAFF.

This chain connects TRBV2 to TRBJ2-6; D unresolved. Per germline, CDR1 SNHLY and CDR2 FYNNEI. This CDR3 has 15 amino acids. V was clipped by 2 bases and J by 1 base, with 6 bases between them. CDR3 loop: CASSEQVSGANVLTF. The DNA of the CDR3 is TGTGCCAGCAGTGAACAAGTATCTGGGGCCAACGTCCTGACTTTC.

The chain couples TRBV18 to TRBJ1-4; D is unclear. V was clipped by 3 bases and J by 7 bases, with 15 bases between them. Germline loops: CDR1 KGHSH, CDR2 LQKENI. The CDR3 contains 15 residues. The CDR3 nucleotides are TGTGCCAGCTCACCGGAACGAACCGGACCTGAAAAACTGTTTTTT. Amino acids: CASSPERTGPEKLFF.

The chain recombines TRBV28 with TRBJ1-1; D is uncertain. CDR3 size: 13 residues. V lost 2 bases and J 5 bases, leaving 9 bases between the germline ends. Germline V gene data show CDR1 as MDHEN and CDR2 as SYDVKM. The CDR3 bases are TGTGCCAGCAGTTTAGGAAAGAGGACTGAAGCTTTCTTT. It encodes CASSLGKRTEAFF. Together with reference TRBV28 and TRBJ1-1, the CDR3 gives the full variable domain: DVKVTQSSRYLVKRTGEKVFLECVQDMDHENMFWYRQDPGLGLRLIYFSYDVKMKEKGDIPEGYSVSREKKERFSLILESASTNQTSMYLCASSLGKRTEAFFGQGTRLTVV.

A few counts support this clone. CDR3 in amino acids: CASSSELGKRALFF. The CDR3 region has the DNA TGTGCCAGCAGCTCCGAGCTGGGGAAGAGGGCACTGTTTTTT. The chain uses TRBV7-2 and TRBJ1-4; D remains ambiguous. CDR1 and CDR2 (germline): SGHTA, FQGNSA. Trimming removed 4 bases at V and 13 bases at J, with 19 bases between. This CDR3 contains 14 residues.

The chain carries TRBV6-5 and TRBJ1-1; D may be TRBD1 (6 bases). From germline, CDR1 is MNHEY and CDR2 SVGAGI. This CDR3 contains 14 residues. The V end lost 8 bases, the J end lost 1 base, and 14 bases lay between the germline ends. The CDR3 DNA follows: TGTGCCAGCCAGATCTGGGGGCCGAACACTGAAGCTTTCTTT. Protein: CASQIWGPNTEAFF.

This clone was counted only a few times. This rearrangement joins TRBV30 to TRBJ1-5; D is unresolved. The CDR3 spans 14 residues. The germline V and J ends were trimmed by 4 bases and 9 bases, with 19 bases remaining between them. Germline V lookup: CDR1 GTSNPN, CDR2 SVGIG (reference sequence). The CDR3 loop reads CAWTQDRDLGPQHF. Written as DNA, the CDR3 is TGTGCCTGGACCCAGGACCGGGATCTGGGGCCCCAGCATTTT.

The rearrangement joins TRBV29-1 to TRBJ2-7, with D tentatively TRBD1 (5 bases). With 4 bases removed from V and 5 bases from J, the gap between germline ends came to 12 bases. From germline, CDR1 is SQVTM and CDR2 ANQGSEA. The CDR3 contains 12 residues. The CDR3 loop reads CSVGGAVDEQYF. The CDR3 region has the DNA TGCAGCGTTGGGGGCGCAGTCGACGAGCAGTACTTC.

V usage is TRBV4-3 and J usage is TRBJ2-2; TRBD1 is a possible D gene (6 bases). The V gene lost 2 bases and the J gene lost 0 bases, with 10 bases spanning the gap. This CDR3 is 16 amino acids long. CDR1 and CDR2 (germline): LGHNA, YSLEER. This chain's CDR3 is CASSQTGHSNTGELFF. The CDR3 bases are TGCGCCAGCAGCCAAACGGGACATTCGAACACCGGGGAGCTGTTTTTT.